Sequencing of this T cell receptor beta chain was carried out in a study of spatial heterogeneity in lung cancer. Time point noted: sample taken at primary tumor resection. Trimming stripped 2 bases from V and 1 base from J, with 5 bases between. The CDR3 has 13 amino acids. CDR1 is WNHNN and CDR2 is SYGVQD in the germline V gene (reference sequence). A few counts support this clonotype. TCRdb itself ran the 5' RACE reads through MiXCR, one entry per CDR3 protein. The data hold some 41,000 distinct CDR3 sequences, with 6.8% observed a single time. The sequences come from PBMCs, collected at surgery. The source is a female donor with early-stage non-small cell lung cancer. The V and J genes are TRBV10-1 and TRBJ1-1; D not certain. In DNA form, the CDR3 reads TGCGCCAGCAGTGAGAATTGGAACACTGAAGCTTTCTTT. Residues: CASSENWNTEAFF.